This T cell receptor (beta chain) was documented in a study of T cells of healthy individuals. TCRdb redid the calling of the 5' RACE reads with MiXCR, one entry per CDR3 protein. Of about 96,000 distinct CDR3 sequences listed, roughly a sixth are singletons. This clonotype was seen only a few times. Germline V lookup: CDR1 SQVTM, CDR2 ANQGSEA. Trimming took 4 bases from V and 7 from J, leaving 14 bases between them. The CDR3 loop spans 13 amino acids. The clonotype originates from a human donor in good health. The rearrangement uses TRBV29-1 and TRBJ1-5, with a tentative D call TRBD1 (5 bases). This CDR3 reads CSVVEGRGQPQHF. The CDR3 coding sequence is TGCAGCGTTGTGGAGGGGCGGGGGCAGCCCCAGCATTTT.